A single sample is the source of the 32 T cell receptor beta chains below, sequenced in a study of T cells after yellow fever vaccination. Each CDR3 protein gets one entry after TCRdb re-called the 5' RACE reads with MiXCR. This table holds around 31,000 distinct CDR3 sequences, about 10% found once. Sequencing was performed on PBMCs, either bulk or a sorted T-cell subset (CD4+, CD8+, memory, or dextramer-sorted; not recorded which), taken about 2 weeks after the first yellow fever vaccination. The receptors stem from a man in his late teens or twenties who received the YFV17D yellow fever vaccine.

This clonotype was counted ten times or more. V usage is TRBV4-2 and J usage is TRBJ2-1; perhaps TRBD2 as D (6 bases). Between the trimmed V and J ends, which lost 0 bases and 1 base, there was a span of 10 bases. CDR1 LGHNA and CDR2 YNFKEQ come from the germline V gene. The CDR3 covers 16 residues. CDR3 region: CASSQDTGESYNEQFF. As DNA, the CDR3 is TGTGCCAGCAGCCAAGATACGGGGGAATCCTACAATGAGCAGTTCTTC.

This clonotype was counted many times. This chain links TRBV6-5 with TRBJ1-2; 8 bases fit TRBD1. V was pared by 0 bases and J by 7 bases, with 1 base of the junction left unmatched. Germline assignment: CDR1 MNHEY and CDR2 SVGAGI. The CDR3 consists of 13 residues. CDR3 region: CASSYSDRGGYTF. In DNA, the CDR3 is TGTGCCAGCAGTTACTCCGACAGGGGTGGCTACACCTTC.

This clonotype occurred many times. The chain couples TRBV4-2 to TRBJ2-3; possibly TRBD1 for D (7 bases). The CDR3 spans 16 residues. Trimming removed 0 bases at V and 4 bases at J, with 14 bases between. CDR1 and CDR2 from the germline V gene are LGHNA and YNFKEQ. CDR3 in amino acids: CASSQDGGGGADTQYF. The CDR3 coding sequence is TGTGCCAGCAGCCAAGATGGAGGGGGCGGAGCAGATACGCAGTATTTT.

This clonotype was observed many times. The rearrangement links TRBV18 to TRBJ2-3; 7 positions agree with TRBD2. Trimming cost V 3 bases and J 2 bases; bases outside gene matches: 5. The CDR3 contains 15 residues. Germline CDR1 reads KGHSH; CDR2 reads LQKENI. The CDR3 DNA is TGTGCCAGCTCACCGGCGGCGGGGGTCACAGATACGCAGTATTTT. Translated: CASSPAAGVTDTQYF.

This clonotype is labeled as medium-sized. This sequence joins TRBV7-3 and TRBJ2-3; 8 nucleotides match TRBD2. The junction had 7 bases not matched to a gene; V was cut back by 7 bases and J by 4 bases. Germline V gene data show CDR1 as SGHTA and CDR2 as FQGTGA. The CDR3 is 14 residues long. In nucleotides, the CDR3 is TGTGCCAGCAAAATCGGGGGGGCGGCAGATACGCAGTATTTT. Residues: CASKIGGAADTQYF.

This clonotype was observed many times. The rearrangement links TRBV12-3 or TRBV12-4 to TRBJ1-3; TRBD1 agrees at 7 bases. The CDR3 length is 15 residues. V shed 6 bases, J shed 4 bases, and the junction held 9 bases outside the gene matches. The CDR3 spells CASSPGGTVGNTIYF. The CDR3, as DNA: TGTGCCAGCAGCCCGGGAGGGACAGTGGGAAACACCATATATTTT.

This clonotype was recorded many times. The genes are TRBV13 and TRBJ2-2; 10 bases agree with TRBD2. V trimming: 4 bases; J trimming: 4 bases; junction bases outside the gene matches: 12. CDR1 and CDR2 (germline): PRHDT, FYEKMQ (reference sequence). The CDR3 runs to 18 residues. In nucleotides, the CDR3 is TGTGCCAGCAGCTCCAAAAACCCGGGACTAGCGAGCACCGGGGAGCTGTTTTTT. As protein: CASSSKNPGLASTGELFF.

This clonotype was seen repeatedly, ten times or more. The chain has TRBV5-4 and TRBJ2-7; D gene uncertain. The CDR3 has 13 residues. V lost 3 bases, J lost 9 bases, and 16 bases lay in between. Germline loops: CDR1 SGHNT, CDR2 YYREEE (reference sequence). The CDR3 here is CASSSQSLFGQYV. CDR3 coding DNA: TGTGCCAGCAGCTCTCAGTCCTTGTTCGGGCAGTACGTC.

This clonotype has a single count. The rearrangement joins TRBV6-1 to TRBJ1-3; D is unclear. Trimming stripped 6 bases from V and 4 bases from J, with 22 bases between. Germline assignment: CDR1 MNHNS and CDR2 SASEGT. The CDR3 is made up of 17 amino acids. This chain's CDR3 is CASRAKGLPRAGNTIYF. DNA of the CDR3: TGTGCCAGCAGAGCAAAGGGCCTACCGAGGGCGGGAAACACCATATATTTT.

This clonotype was found a few times. The chain joins TRBV13 to TRBJ2-1; TRBD2 agrees at 7 bases. CDR3 length: 13 residues. V shed 5 bases, J shed 6 bases, and the junction held 4 bases outside the gene matches. Per the germline V gene, CDR1 is PRHDT and CDR2 is FYEKMQ (reference sequence). The CDR3 loop reads CASSRRGSNEQFF. DNA for the CDR3: TGTGCCAGCAGCCGGCGGGGGTCCAATGAGCAGTTCTTC.

The sample holds many counts of this clonotype. The rearrangement uses TRBV27 and TRBJ2-5; no clear D. The V gene lost 6 bases and the J gene lost 1 base, with 9 bases spanning the gap. In germline, CDR1 is MNHEY, CDR2 SMNVEV (reference sequence). The CDR3 loop spans 13 amino acids. CDR3 protein: CASRTGPQETQYF. CDR3 DNA sequence: TGTGCCAGCAGAACCGGGCCCCAAGAGACCCAGTACTTC.

Of note for this clonotype: Since a much larger clone is just one base distant, this may be a read error. The chain uses TRBV7-6 and TRBJ2-5; the match to TRBD1 covers 8 bases. The trim removed 1 base at V and 5 bases at J, leaving 9 bases unmatched. Per the germline V gene, CDR1 is SGHVS and CDR2 is FNYEAQ. The CDR3 is made up of 16 amino acids. The CDR3 here is CASSLGGTGLHETQYF. The CDR3 nucleotides read TGTGCCAGCAGCTTAGGGGGGACAGGCCTACATGAGACCCAGTACTTC.

This clonotype was seen a few times. The chain recombines TRBV5-4 with TRBJ2-3, with D possibly matching TRBD2 (5 bases). Germline CDR1 is SGHNT and CDR2 is YYREEE (reference sequence). This CDR3 has 14 residues. V lost 4 bases and J 4 bases, leaving 13 bases between the germline ends. CDR3 in amino acids: CASSLRTVADTQYF. DNA for the CDR3: TGTGCCAGCAGCCTACGGACTGTCGCAGATACGCAGTATTTT.

Points on this clonotype: No conserved phenylalanine or tryptophan is present at the end of the CDR3, so a read error is the likely explanation. The CDR3 coding sequence is TGTGCCAGCAGCTTCCGCGAGACCCAGTACTTG. Translating it yields CASSFRETQYL. The genes are TRBV7-6 and TRBJ2-5; D gene unclear. The CDR3 length is 11 residues. Per the germline V gene, CDR1 is SGHVS and CDR2 is FNYEAQ. V lost 3 bases, J lost 5 bases, and 4 bases lay in between.

In its sample, this clonotype was seen many times. The chain couples TRBV12-3 or TRBV12-4 to TRBJ2-2, with 12 bases lining up with TRBD2. The CDR3 is 15 residues long. Trimming at V came to 4 bases and at J to 6 bases, leaving 3 bases not matched to a gene. The CDR3 spells CASSWTSGVAGELFF. The CDR3 nucleotides are TGTGCCAGCAGTTGGACTAGCGGGGTAGCCGGGGAGCTGTTTTTT.

The chain has TRBV19 and TRBJ1-5; D not resolved. This CDR3 comprises 13 residues. V lost 6 bases to trimming and J lost 9 bases, with 15 bases between them. Germline V CDR1 and CDR2: LNHDA, SQIVND (reference sequence). CDR3: CASSTRSAGPQHF. The CDR3 DNA follows: TGTGCCAGTAGCACGAGGTCTGCCGGGCCCCAGCATTTT. The full variable domain, with the rest looked up from reference TRBV19 and TRBJ1-5, is DGGITQSPKYLFRKEGQNVTLSCEQNLNHDAMYWYRQDPGQGLRLIYYSQIVNDFQKGDIAEGYSVSREKKESFPLTVTSAQKNPTAFYLCASSTRSAGPQHFGDGTRLSIL.

Notes on this clonotype: A clone one base away is much larger, so this may be a read error. V is TRBV27 and J is TRBJ2-3; TRBD2 aligns across 8 bases. Germline V lookup: CDR1 MNHEY, CDR2 SMNVEV (reference sequence). This CDR3 region has 17 residues. V shed 4 bases and J 7 bases; nucleotides not matched to a gene: 16. For the CDR3, the DNA is TGTGCCAGCAGTTCCCCTTGGACTAGCTGGGGGGGTTATACGCAGTATTTT. It specifies CASSSPWTSWGGYTQYF.

This clonotype was found many times. The chain employs TRBV27 and TRBJ2-3; 7 bases are a match to TRBD1. In germline, CDR1 is MNHEY, CDR2 SMNVEV (reference sequence). The CDR3 covers 15 residues. Trimming took 4 bases from V and 0 from J; bases not matched to a gene: 4. CDR3 sequence reads: CASSSPGGSTDTQYF. CDR3 bases: TGTGCCAGCAGTTCTCCAGGGGGAAGCACAGATACGCAGTATTTT.

This clonotype was recorded at least ten times. The chain links TRBV5-4 to TRBJ2-7, with D unclear. With 1 base removed from V and 7 bases from J, the gap between germline ends came to 6 bases. CDR3 length: 11 residues. Germline V gene lookup returns CDR1 SGHNT and CDR2 YYREEE (reference sequence). Here the CDR3 reads CASSLRGEQYF. The DNA of the CDR3 is TGTGCCAGCAGCTTGCGAGGAGAGCAGTACTTC.

The genes are TRBV4-3 and TRBJ1-2; 8 bases are shared with TRBD1. Germline CDR1 reads LGHNA; CDR2 reads YSLEER. This CDR3 comprises 15 residues. V lost 0 bases, J lost 4 bases, and 4 bases stayed unmatched. The CDR3 bases are TGCGCCAGCAGCCAAGAGAGACAGGGGTCCTATGGCTACACCTTC. It encodes CASSQERQGSYGYTF.

Comment on this clonotype: This may come from a read error, since a much larger clone is one base off. The chain carries TRBV5-1 and TRBJ1-4, with 8 bases matching TRBD1. Looked up from germline, CDR1 is SGHRS and CDR2 is YFSETQ. J was trimmed by 8 bases and V by 2 bases; bases with no gene match: 11. The CDR3 sequence is 16 residues long. The CDR3: CASSFGQGRAKEKLFF. The CDR3 region has the DNA TGCGCCAGCAGCTTCGGACAGGGAAGGGCAAAGGAAAAACTGTTTTTT.

This clonotype was picked up many times. The CDR3 sequence: CASSFRWGELFF. CDR3 coding DNA: TGTGCCAGCAGCTTCCGGTGGGGGGAGCTGTTTTTT. J is TRBJ2-2 and V is TRBV7-2; D is ambiguous. Germline assignment: CDR1 SGHTA and CDR2 FQGNSA. This CDR3 spans 12 amino acids. Between the trimmed V and J ends, which lost 3 bases and 8 bases, there was a span of 7 bases.

The CDR3 coding sequence is TGCGCCAGGGGCTTGAGGGTGCTCTGCGGGGAGCTGTTTTTT. This sequence encodes CARGLRVLCGELFF. The chain uses TRBV5-1 and TRBJ2-2; a possible D gene is TRBD2 (5 bases). The CDR3 loop spans 14 amino acids. The V gene lost 8 bases and the J gene lost 7 bases, with 18 bases spanning the gap. In germline, CDR1 is SGHRS, CDR2 YFSETQ.

This clonotype was counted at least ten times. V and J are TRBV5-4 and TRBJ1-2, with 7 nucleotides matching TRBD1. The V gene end was trimmed by 5 bases and the J gene end by 6 bases; junction bases not matched to a gene: 13. This CDR3 is built from 15 residues. Germline-derived CDR1 and CDR2 are SGHNT and YYREEE (reference sequence). The CDR3 sequence: CASSSDFGTENGYTF. DNA of the CDR3: TGTGCCAGCAGTTCTGATTTTGGGACAGAAAATGGCTACACCTTC.

This clonotype has a count of ten or more. The V gene is TRBV28, the J gene TRBJ2-3; D is possibly TRBD2 (6 bases). This CDR3 spans 12 amino acids. CDR1 is MDHEN, CDR2 SYDVKM, per germline. The ends were cut back, 3 bases at V and 8 bases at J, with 9 bases in the middle. CDR3 in amino acids: CASSLGGPTQYF. The CDR3 DNA sequence: TGTGCCAGCAGTTTGGGGGGTCCTACGCAGTATTTT.

This clonotype was seen repeatedly, ten times or more. V and J are TRBV20-1 and TRBJ2-1; D might be TRBD2 (5 bases). V was pared by 4 bases and J by 0 bases, with 10 bases between. Per the germline V gene, CDR1 is DFQATT and CDR2 is SNEGSKA (reference sequence). The CDR3 contains 14 residues. The DNA for the CDR3 is TGCAGTGCTATCGGGGAGAGCTCCTACAATGAGCAGTTCTTC. Translating gives CSAIGESSYNEQFF.

Concerning this clonotype: A much larger clone differs from this one at a single base, so this may be a read error. The chain uses TRBV30 and TRBJ2-5; the match to TRBD1 covers 9 bases. This CDR3 region has 13 residues. Germline V gene sequence: CDR1 GTSNPN, CDR2 SVGIG (reference sequence). Trimming took 3 bases from V and 5 from J; bases not matched to a gene: 4. CDR3: CAWSGTGNETQYF. CDR3 bases: TGTGCCTGGAGCGGGACAGGGAATGAGACCCAGTACTTC.

This clonotype was seen a handful of times. The chain uses TRBV5-4 and TRBJ2-5; 9 bases line up with TRBD1. In germline, CDR1 is SGHNT, CDR2 YYREEE (reference sequence). J lost 3 bases, V lost 2 bases, and 2 bases had no gene match. The CDR3 totals 14 residues. The DNA of the CDR3 is TGTGCCAGCAGCTTACAGGGGGCGGAAGAGACCCAGTACTTC. Encoded protein: CASSLQGAEETQYF.

The chain joins TRBV5-1 to TRBJ1-4; D call uncertain. Germline V gives CDR1 SGHRS, CDR2 YFSETQ. The CDR3 runs to 16 residues. V was pared by 4 bases and J by 8 bases, with 21 bases between. CDR3 bases: TGCGCCAGCAGCCAGACGGCGGGAGGCGAAGGGGAAAAACTGTTTTTT. This gives the protein CASSQTAGGEGEKLFF.

This clonotype was detected many times. V gene TRBV3-1 combines with J gene TRBJ1-3, with TRBD1 as a possible D gene (5 bases). With 4 bases removed from V and 6 bases from J, the gap between germline ends came to 13 bases. The length of the CDR3 is 14 residues. Germline V lookup: CDR1 LGHDT, CDR2 YNNKEL (reference sequence). The CDR3 sequence is CASSLSQGPNTIYF. The CDR3 nucleotides are TGTGCCAGCAGCCTAAGTCAGGGACCAAACACCATATATTTT.

Concerning this clonotype itself: Possible read error: a much larger clone is one base away. The chain couples TRBV12-3 or TRBV12-4 to TRBJ1-1, with TRBD1 identical over 7 bases. The V and J ends lost 10 bases and 5 bases, in that order; junction bases with no gene match: 10. The CDR3 extends over 13 amino acids. Written as DNA, the CDR3 is TGTGCCACGCTGGCGACAGGGATTACTGAAGCTTTCTTT. Encoded protein: CATLATGITEAFF.

This clonotype came up many times. The rearrangement links TRBV28 to TRBJ1-5, with 10 bases aligning to TRBD1. The V gene end was trimmed by 1 base and the J gene end by 6 bases; junction bases not matched to a gene: 6. Per germline, CDR1 MDHEN and CDR2 SYDVKM. This CDR3 contains 16 residues. The CDR3 loop is CASSLYSGQGSQPQHF. The CDR3 DNA reads TGTGCCAGCAGTTTATATTCGGGACAGGGGAGTCAGCCCCAGCATTTT.